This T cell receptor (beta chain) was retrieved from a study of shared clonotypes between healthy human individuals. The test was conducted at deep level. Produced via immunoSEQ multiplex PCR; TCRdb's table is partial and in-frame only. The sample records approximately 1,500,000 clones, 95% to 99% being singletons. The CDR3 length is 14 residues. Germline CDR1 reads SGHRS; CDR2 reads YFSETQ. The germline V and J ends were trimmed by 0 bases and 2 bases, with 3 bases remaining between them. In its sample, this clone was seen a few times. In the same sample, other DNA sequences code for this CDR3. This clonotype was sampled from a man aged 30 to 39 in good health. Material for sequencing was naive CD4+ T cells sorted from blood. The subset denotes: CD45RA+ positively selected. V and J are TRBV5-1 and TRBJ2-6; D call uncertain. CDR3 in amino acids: CASSLDPGANVLTF. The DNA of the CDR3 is TGCGCCAGCAGCTTGGACCCTGGGGCCAACGTCCTGACTTTC.